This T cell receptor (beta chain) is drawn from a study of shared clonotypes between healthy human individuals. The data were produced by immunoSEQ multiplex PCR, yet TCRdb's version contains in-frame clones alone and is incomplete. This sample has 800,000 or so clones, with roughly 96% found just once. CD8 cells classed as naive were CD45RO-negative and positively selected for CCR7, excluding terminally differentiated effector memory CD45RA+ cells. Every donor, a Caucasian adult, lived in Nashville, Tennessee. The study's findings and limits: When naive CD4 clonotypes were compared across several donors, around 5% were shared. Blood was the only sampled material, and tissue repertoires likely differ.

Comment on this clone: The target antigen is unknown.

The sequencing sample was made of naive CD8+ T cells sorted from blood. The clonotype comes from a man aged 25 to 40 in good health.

The CDR3 spells CASRSRGNYEQYF. CDR3 nucleotides: TGTGCCAGCAGAAGCAGGGGGAACTACGAGCAGTACTTC. This chain joins TRBV28 and TRBJ2-7, with 7 bases lining up with TRBD1. Germline assignment: CDR1 MDHEN and CDR2 SYDVKM. With V trimmed by 6 bases and J by 3 bases, 5 bases remained unmatched. This CDR3 is built from 13 residues.